The present TCR beta chain was sequenced within a study of T and B cells in COVID-19 patients. Study overall: Comorbidities linked to unfavorable COVID-19 outcome were present in about 90% of the 20 active-infection patients. General study points: Few blood samples existed from mildly ill patients during symptoms or early in severe cases.

TRB rearrangements were amplified by multiplex PCR with BIOMED2 TRB-A/B primers. TCRdb re-analysed the multiplex PCR reads in MiXCR, keeping a single row per CDR3 protein. Counted here are around 25,000 distinct CDR3 sequences, 30% to 35% occurring once; the ten biggest clones make up 1.5% to 2%. Judged by abundance, this clonotype is medium-sized (0.01 to 0.1%). Its cognate antigen is unknown. Looked up from germline, CDR1 is LNHNV and CDR2 is YYDKDF (reference sequence). J was trimmed by 8 bases and V by 0 bases; bases with no gene match: 4. The CDR3 has 15 amino acids. Each TRB amplification used roughly 230-550 ng of genomic DNA from blood.

Material: blood. The rearrangement joins TRBV15 to TRBJ2-1; TRBD2 matches at 10 bases. This receptor was identified in a human donor who had recovered from COVID-19. Written as DNA, the CDR3 is TGTGCCACCAGCAGAGATAGGCTAGCGGGAGATGAGCAGTTCTTC. Protein sequence: CATSRDRLAGDEQFF.